The T cell receptor (beta chain) under discussion was sequenced for a study of vaccination and CD4 T cells after COVID-19. Across the study: Nasal swab PCR identified SARS-CoV-2 in the convalescent patients, of whom roughly nine were mild and one severe. The post-vaccine samples came a median 72 days after dose two (range 14 to 241).

Sequencing of the DNA from cultured CD4+ T cells was carried out with the Oncomine TCR Beta short-read assay. TCRdb called the PCR reads again in MiXCR, with one record for every CDR3 protein. The sample records 17,000 or so distinct CDR3 sequences, 43% being singletons. Treatment: 10-day PBMC culture with coronavirus spike peptide pools or control peptides (ViraFEST assay). This clonotype was detected only a few times. Antigen unknown. Notes on the study in general: In convalescent patients, 304 of 307 vaccine-specific clones were mono-reactive for SARS-CoV-2 spike.

CDR3 length: 15 amino acids. V was clipped by 3 bases and J by 1 base; unmatched bases: 2. CDR1 is MRHNA, CDR2 SNTAGT, per germline. The J gene is TRBJ2-3, the V gene TRBV6-4, with 9 bases that match TRBD2. The sequencing used CD4+ T cells from blood, cultured in vitro, collected after SARS-CoV-2 vaccination. The sequence was obtained from a human donor who had recovered from COVID-19. CDR3: CASSDSSGGTDTQYF. The CDR3 DNA sequence: TGTGCCAGCAGTGATTCTAGCGGGGGCACAGATACGCAGTATTTT.